The rows below give T cell receptor beta chains drawn from one sample of a study of T cell responses to AZD1222 COVID-19 vaccine. The method was immunoSEQ multiplex PCR; TCRdb's version includes in-frame clones alone and lacks a portion of them. The sample carries 150,000 to 200,000 clones, 85% to 95% recorded once. Sequencing was performed on peripheral blood, taken on day 0 of AZD1222 vaccination. The receptors derive from an adult in good health. Both conserved end residues are part of each CDR3. A D gene is named only where the DNA matches it firmly. Rows may omit the clone size; those that give it use once, few, many or a size class.

TRBJ1-1 | . | . | TRBV27 | CASSPIDRNTEAFF | TGTGCCAGCAGTCCAATCGACAGGAACACTGAAGCTTTCTTT
TRBJ2-1 | . | . | TRBV3-1/TRBV3-2 | CASSQAAPNEQFF | TGTGCCAGCAGCCAAGCGGCTCCCAATGAGCAGTTCTTC
TRBJ1-4 | . | . | TRBV7-8 | CASRSGVNQKLFF | TGTGCCAGCAGGTCAGGGGTCAATCAAAAACTGTTTTTT
TRBJ1-3 | . | . | TRBV3-1/TRBV3-2 | CASSHKGGRNTIYF | TGTGCCAGCAGCCATAAGGGTGGGCGAAACACCATATATTTT
TRBJ2-5 | . | . | TRBV15 | CATSRDQTQETQYF | TGTGCCACCAGCAGAGATCAAACGCAAGAGACCCAGTACTTC
TRBJ2-2 | . | TRBD1 | TRBV4-3 | CASSLHPGGMAGELFF | TGCGCCAGCAGCCTACACCCAGGGGGCATGGCCGGGGAGCTGTTTTTT
TRBJ1-5 | . | . | TRBV6-2/TRBV6-3 | CASSYLSSTGNQPQHF | TGTGCCAGCAGTTACCTTAGCAGCACCGGCAATCAGCCCCAGCATTTT
TRBJ1-6 | . | . | TRBV27 | CASSFGDYNSPLHF | TGTGCCAGCAGTTTTGGAGACTATAATTCACCCCTCCACTTT
TRBJ1-2 | . | . | TRBV7-2 | CASSLGQGLYGYTF | TGTGCCAGCAGCTTAGGGCAGGGGCTCTATGGCTACACCTTC
TRBJ2-5 | . | TRBD2 | TRBV5-1 | CASSLSGRVWETQYF | TGCGCCAGCAGCTTAAGCGGGAGAGTTTGGGAGACCCAGTACTTC
TRBJ2-6 | . | TRBD1 | TRBV5-6 | CASSLLSEAGGKGANVLTF | TGTGCCAGCAGCTTGTTATCAGAGGCAGGGGGTAAGGGGGCCAACGTCCTGACTTTC
TRBJ1-5 | once | TRBD1 | TRBV5-5 | CASSPVDREDQPQHF | TGTGCCAGCAGCCCGGTAGACAGGGAGGATCAGCCCCAGCATTTT
TRBJ2-5 | . | . | TRBV5-6 | CASSRSLGVQETQYF | TGTGCCAGCAGCAGGAGTCTAGGGGTTCAAGAGACCCAGTACTTC
TRBJ2-1 | . | . | TRBV7-3 | CASSLIPLSYNEQFF | TGTGCCAGCAGCTTAATTCCTTTAAGTTACAATGAGCAGTTCTTC
TRBJ2-7 | . | . | TRBV27 | CASSFSASYEQYF | TGTGCCAGCAGTTTTTCAGCTAGCTACGAGCAGTACTTC
TRBJ2-2 | once | TRBD1 | TRBV5-1 | CASGSGTGGRTGELFF | TGCGCCAGCGGATCTGGGACAGGGGGCCGCACCGGGGAGCTGTTTTTT
TRBJ2-1 | . | TRBD1 | TRBV13 | CASSSAGQGADEQFF | TGTGCCAGCAGCTCAGCGGGACAGGGGGCGGACGAGCAGTTCTTC
TRBJ2-5 | . | . | TRBV5-1 | CASRGGGETQYF | TGCGCCAGCAGGGGGGGAGGCGAGACCCAGTACTTC
TRBJ2-7 | . | . | TRBV6-4 | CASSLEGEGEYEQYF | TGTGCCAGCAGTCTCGAGGGTGAAGGTGAATACGAGCAGTACTTC
TRBJ2-3 | . | . | TRBV21-1 | CASSKDGREDSDTQYF | TGTGCCAGCAGCAAAGACGGACGGGAAGATTCAGATACGCAGTATTTT
TRBJ1-1 | . | TRBD1 | TRBV19 | CASSTIQGDLNTEAFF | TGTGCCAGTAGTACGATACAGGGGGATCTGAACACTGAAGCTTTCTTT
TRBJ1-3 | . | . | TRBV5-1 | CASSLFPGNTIYF | TGCGCCAGCAGCTTATTCCCGGGAAACACCATATATTTT
TRBJ2-7 | once | . | TRBV7-5 | CARSLEDRAYEQYF | TGTGCCAGAAGCTTAGAGGACAGAGCCTACGAGCAGTACTTC
TRBJ2-7 | . | TRBD1 | TRBV12-3/TRBV12-4 | CASRGTGAYEQYF | TGTGCCAGCAGGGGCACAGGGGCCTACGAGCAGTACTTC
TRBJ1-1 | . | . | TRBV30 | CAWKPQGNTEAFF | TGTGCCTGGAAACCACAGGGGAACACTGAAGCTTTCTTT
TRBJ2-2 | . | . | TRBV4-1 | CASHLGRRGSTGELFF | TGCGCCAGCCACCTAGGCCGTAGAGGGAGTACCGGGGAGCTGTTTTTT
TRBJ1-1 | . | . | TRBV28 | CASTLGTEAFF | TGTGCCAGCACCCTTGGCACTGAAGCTTTCTTT
TRBJ2-2 | few | . | TRBV7-3 | CASSLVGTAETGELFF | TGTGCCAGCAGCCTAGTCGGTACGGCTGAGACCGGGGAGCTGTTTTTT
TRBJ1-2 | . | . | TRBV27 | CASSLWEGTYGYTF | TGTGCCAGCAGTTTATGGGAAGGGACTTATGGCTACACCTTC
TRBJ2-1 | . | TRBD2 | TRBV4-2 | CASSQIYSLTGLSGSSDNEQFF | TGTGCCAGCAGCCAAATATATTCGTTGACAGGGCTTAGCGGGAGCTCTGACAATGAGCAGTTCTTC
TRBJ2-7 | . | TRBD2 | TRBV4-2 | CASSHGGSGRAYEQYF | TGTGCCAGCAGCCATGGGGGGAGCGGGAGGGCCTACGAGCAGTACTTC
TRBJ1-5 | . | . | TRBV7-3 | CASSLERQANQPQHF | TGTGCCAGCAGCTTAGAACGACAGGCTAATCAGCCCCAGCATTTT
TRBJ1-2 | . | . | TRBV19 | CASSMGQGFYGYTF | TGTGCCAGTAGTATGGGGCAGGGTTTCTATGGCTACACCTTC
TRBJ1-5 | . | . | TRBV27 | CASTLSRDQPQHF | TGTGCCAGCACCCTCAGTCGCGATCAGCCCCAGCATTTT
TRBJ2-2 | . | TRBD1 | TRBV7-9 | CASSLKGALDTGELFF | TGTGCCAGCAGCTTAAAGGGGGCACTCGACACCGGGGAGCTGTTTTTT
TRBJ2-3 | . | . | TRBV3-1/TRBV3-2 | CASSLEGVTDTQYF | TGTGCCAGCAGCCTCGAAGGGGTAACAGATACGCAGTATTTT
TRBJ2-5 | . | . | TRBV6-2/TRBV6-3 | CASSYSRAAGYQETQYF | TGTGCCAGCAGTTACTCGAGGGCTGCGGGGTACCAAGAGACCCAGTACTTC
TRBJ1-1 | . | . | TRBV27 | CASSLRAANTEAFF | TGTGCCAGCAGTTTAAGGGCAGCCAACACTGAAGCTTTCTTT
TRBJ1-1 | . | . | TRBV7-9 | CASSRQMNTEAFF | TGTGCCAGCAGCCGACAGATGAACACTGAAGCTTTCTTT
TRBJ1-5 | . | TRBD1 | TRBV7-2 | CASSYRGSDQPQHF | TGTGCCAGCAGCTACAGGGGGAGCGATCAGCCCCAGCATTTT
TRBJ1-2 | . | . | TRBV5-1 | CASSLAGDYGYTF | TGCGCCAGCAGCTTGGCCGGTGACTATGGCTACACCTTC
TRBJ2-4 | . | TRBD2 | TRBV7-8 | CASSPRGGVSSKNIQYF | TGTGCCAGCAGCCCTAGGGGAGGGGTGAGCTCCAAAAACATTCAGTACTTC
TRBJ2-6 | . | TRBD1 | TRBV27 | CATGDSGPGANVLTF | TGTGCCACCGGGGACAGTGGTCCTGGGGCCAACGTCCTGACTTTC
TRBJ1-1 | . | TRBD1 | TRBV6-5 | CASSYLWTGNTEAFF | TGTGCCAGCAGTTACTTATGGACAGGGAACACTGAAGCTTTCTTT
TRBJ2-2 | . | TRBD2 | TRBV6-4 | CASSDLTSGRVSGELFF | TGTGCCAGCAGTGACCTGACTAGCGGGAGGGTGAGCGGGGAGCTGTTTTTT
TRBJ1-2 | . | . | TRBV2 | CASSAVRDLRGYTF | TGTGCCAGCAGTGCAGTCAGGGACCTTAGGGGCTACACCTTC
TRBJ2-1 | . | TRBD1 | TRBV7-2 | CASIGSTGSAREQFF | TGTGCCAGCATCGGATCGACAGGGTCCGCCAGGGAGCAGTTCTTC
TRBJ2-1 | . | . | TRBV4-2 | CASSQARGNEQFF | TGTGCCAGCAGCCAGGCCAGGGGTAATGAGCAGTTCTTC
TRBJ1-6 | . | . | TRBV6-4 | CASSATGQADSPLHF | TGTGCCAGCAGTGCGACGGGGCAGGCGGATTCACCCCTCCACTTT
TRBJ2-1 | . | . | TRBV28 | CASSFVFGATYNEQFF | TGTGCCAGCAGTTTTGTTTTTGGGGCCACCTACAATGAGCAGTTCTTC
TRBJ1-5 | once | . | TRBV7-9 | CASSPGYRGNQPQHF | TGTGCCAGCAGCCCGGGATACAGGGGCAATCAGCCCCAGCATTTT